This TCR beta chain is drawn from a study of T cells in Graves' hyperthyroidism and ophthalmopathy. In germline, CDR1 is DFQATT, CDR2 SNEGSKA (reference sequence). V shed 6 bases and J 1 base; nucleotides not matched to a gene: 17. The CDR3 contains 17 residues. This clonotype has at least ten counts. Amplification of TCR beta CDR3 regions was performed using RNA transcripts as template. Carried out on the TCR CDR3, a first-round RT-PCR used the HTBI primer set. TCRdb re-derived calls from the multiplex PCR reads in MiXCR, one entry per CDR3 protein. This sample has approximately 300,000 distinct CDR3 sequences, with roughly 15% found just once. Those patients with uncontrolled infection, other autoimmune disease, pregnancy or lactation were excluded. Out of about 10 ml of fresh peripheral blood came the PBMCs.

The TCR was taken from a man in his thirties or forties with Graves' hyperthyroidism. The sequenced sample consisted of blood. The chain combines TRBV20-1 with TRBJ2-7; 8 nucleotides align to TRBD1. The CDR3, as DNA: TGCAGTGCCACAGATCCAGGGGGCTCTAAAGCTTCCTACGAGCAGTACTTC. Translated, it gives CSATDPGGSKASYEQYF.